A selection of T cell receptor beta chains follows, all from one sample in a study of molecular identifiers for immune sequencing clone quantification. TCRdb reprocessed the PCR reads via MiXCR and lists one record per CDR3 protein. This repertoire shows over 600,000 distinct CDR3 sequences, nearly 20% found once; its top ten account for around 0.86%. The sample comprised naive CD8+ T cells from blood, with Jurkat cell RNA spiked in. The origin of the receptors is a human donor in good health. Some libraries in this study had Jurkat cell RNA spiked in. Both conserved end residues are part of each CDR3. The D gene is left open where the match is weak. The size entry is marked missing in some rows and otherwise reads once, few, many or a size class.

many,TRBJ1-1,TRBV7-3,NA,CASSLSAQTEAFF,TGTGCCAGCAGCTTATCGGCACAGACTGAAGCTTTCTTT
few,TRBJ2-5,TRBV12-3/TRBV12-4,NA,CASSFSQPSGTFQETQYF,TGTGCCAGCAGTTTTTCCCAACCCTCCGGGACATTTCAAGAGACCCAGTACTTC
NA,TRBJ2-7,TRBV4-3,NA,CASSQTWGGAYEQYF,TGCGCCAGCAGCCAAACCTGGGGTGGGGCCTACGAGCAGTACTTC
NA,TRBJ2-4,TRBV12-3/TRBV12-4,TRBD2,CASTFGGAKNIQYF,TGTGCCAGCACCTTCGGGGGGGCCAAAAACATTCAGTACTTC
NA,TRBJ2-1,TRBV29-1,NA,CSVPRLSYNEQFF,TGCAGCGTGCCTAGGCTCTCCTACAATGAGCAGTTCTTC
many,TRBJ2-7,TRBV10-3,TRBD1,CAISESDRGAYEQYF,TGTGCCATCAGTGAGTCGGACAGGGGAGCCTACGAGCAGTACTTC
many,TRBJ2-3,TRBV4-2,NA,CASSPTGTDTQYF,TGTGCCAGCAGCCCTACAGGCACAGATACGCAGTATTTT
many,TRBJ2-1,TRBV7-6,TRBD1,CASSLAQGAYNEQFF,TGTGCCAGCAGCTTAGCGCAGGGGGCGTACAATGAGCAGTTCTTC
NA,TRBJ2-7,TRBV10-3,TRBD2,CAISGSGGETYEQYF,TGTGCCATCAGTGGGTCGGGGGGTGAAACCTACGAGCAGTACTTC
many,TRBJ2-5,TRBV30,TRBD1,CAWSRDRDKRIQETQYF,TGTGCCTGGAGCCGGGACAGGGATAAGAGAATCCAAGAGACCCAGTACTTC
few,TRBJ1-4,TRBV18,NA,CASSSRDGNNEKLFF,TGTGCCAGCTCAAGCCGGGACGGCAATAATGAAAAACTGTTTTTT
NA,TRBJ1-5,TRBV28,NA,CASSRQKYSNQPQHF,TGTGCCAGCAGTCGACAGAAGTATAGCAATCAGCCCCAGCATTTT
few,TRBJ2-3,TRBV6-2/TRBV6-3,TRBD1,CASSPTDRSGDTQYF,TGTGCCAGCAGTCCAACGGACAGGTCAGGAGATACGCAGTATTTT
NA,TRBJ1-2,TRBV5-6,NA,CASSLEQRANYGYTF,TGTGCCAGCAGTCTCGAACAGAGAGCTAACTATGGCTACACCTTC
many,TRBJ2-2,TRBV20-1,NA,CSARVRDTGELFF,TGCAGTGCTAGAGTCAGGGACACCGGGGAGCTGTTTTTT
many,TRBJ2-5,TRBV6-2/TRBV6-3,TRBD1,CASRWDRGYFGVTQYF,TGTGCCAGCAGATGGGACAGGGGGTACTTTGGGGTGACCCAGTACTTC
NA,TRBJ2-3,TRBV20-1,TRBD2,CSARDIELAGGTDTQYF,TGCAGTGCTAGAGATATTGAACTAGCGGGAGGCACAGATACGCAGTATTTT
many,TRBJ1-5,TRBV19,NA,CASSTLDVVGNQPQHF,TGTGCCAGTAGTACTCTCGATGTGGTCGGCAATCAGCCCCAGCATTTT
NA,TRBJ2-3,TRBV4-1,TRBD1,CASSRLQGGQESTDTQYF,TGCGCCAGCAGCCGGCTCCAGGGGGGACAGGAGAGCACAGATACGCAGTATTTT
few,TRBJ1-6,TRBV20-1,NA,CSANGISNSPLHF,TGCAGTGCTAACGGGATATCTAATTCACCCCTCCACTTT
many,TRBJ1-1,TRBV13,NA,CASSLGQSGAGTEAFF,TGTGCCAGCAGCTTAGGCCAATCAGGGGCCGGGACTGAAGCTTTCTTT
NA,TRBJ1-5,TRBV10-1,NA,CASNPLPPRQENYQPQHF,TGCGCCAGCAACCCCCTCCCCCCGAGACAGGAAAACTATCAGCCCCAGCATTTT
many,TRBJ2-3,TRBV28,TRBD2,CASSPLAGNTQYF,TGTGCCAGCAGTCCTCTAGCGGGCAATACGCAGTATTTT
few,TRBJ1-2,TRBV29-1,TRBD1,CSAGTVFGYTF,TGCAGCGCCGGGACAGTATTCGGCTACACCTTC
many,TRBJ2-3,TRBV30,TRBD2,CAWSVVGGAVDTQYF,TGTGCCTGGAGTGTTGTCGGGGGGGCGGTAGATACGCAGTATTTT
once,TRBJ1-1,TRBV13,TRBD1,CASSGDRDGPEALF,TGTGCCAGCAGCGGCGACAGGGACGGGCCTGAAGCTCTCTTT
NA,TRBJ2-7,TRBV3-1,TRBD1,CASSQDQPGQGYEQYF,TGTGCCAGCAGCCAAGACCAACCGGGACAGGGATACGAGCAGTACTTC
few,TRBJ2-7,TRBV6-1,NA,CASRPPGQGGSYEQYF,TGTGCCAGCAGACCCCCAGGACAGGGAGGGTCGTACGAGCAGTACTTC
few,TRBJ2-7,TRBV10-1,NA,CASSADFATYEQYF,TGCGCCAGCAGTGCGGACTTCGCTACCTACGAGCAGTACTTC
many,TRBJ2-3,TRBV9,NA,CASSATGTDTQYF,TGTGCCAGCAGCGCGACAGGCACAGATACGCAGTATTTT
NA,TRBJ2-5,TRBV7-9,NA,CASSLSQNQETQYF,TGTGCCAGCAGCTTAAGTCAAAACCAAGAGACCCAGTACTTC
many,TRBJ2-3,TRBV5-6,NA,CASKGAASGDTQYF,TGTGCCAGCAAAGGGGCAGCGTCTGGGGATACGCAGTATTTT
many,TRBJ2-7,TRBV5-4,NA,CASSVGTVYEQYF,TGTGCCAGCAGCGTCGGGACTGTCTACGAGCAGTACTTC
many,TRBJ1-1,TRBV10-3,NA,CAISDNAGDTEAFF,TGTGCCATCAGTGATAACGCGGGGGACACTGAAGCTTTCTTT
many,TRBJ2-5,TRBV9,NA,CASSVVIEETQYF,TGTGCCAGCAGCGTGGTGATTGAAGAGACCCAGTACTTC
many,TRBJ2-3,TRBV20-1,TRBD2,CSARDWSGGAPDTQYF,TGCAGTGCTAGAGATTGGAGCGGGGGGGCCCCAGATACGCAGTATTTT
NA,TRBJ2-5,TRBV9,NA,CASSVGGPGETQYF,TGTGCCAGCAGCGTAGGGGGACCTGGGGAGACCCAGTACTTC
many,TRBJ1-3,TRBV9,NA,CASSRGSSGNTIYF,TGTGCCAGCAGCCGTGGGAGCTCTGGAAACACCATATATTTT
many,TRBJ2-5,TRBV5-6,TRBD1,CASSFGQGAETQYF,TGTGCCAGCAGCTTTGGGCAGGGGGCAGAGACCCAGTACTTC
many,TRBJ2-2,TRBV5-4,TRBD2,CASSLGTAGGTGELFF,TGTGCCAGCAGCTTGGGTACAGCGGGAGGTACCGGGGAGCTGTTTTTT
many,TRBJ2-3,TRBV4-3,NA,CASSQHPSPDDTQYF,TGCGCCAGCAGCCAGCACCCATCACCGGACGATACGCAGTATTTT
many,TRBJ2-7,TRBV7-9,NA,CASSLGPDSSYEQYF,TGTGCCAGCAGCTTAGGGCCTGATAGCTCCTACGAGCAGTACTTC
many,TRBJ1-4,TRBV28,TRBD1,CASSSPIGTGSWKLFF,TGTGCCAGCAGTTCCCCAATTGGGACAGGGAGTTGGAAACTGTTTTTT
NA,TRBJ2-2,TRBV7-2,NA,CASSLGQGRLPGELFF,TGTGCCAGCAGCTTGGGGCAGGGGAGGTTACCCGGGGAGCTGTTTTTT
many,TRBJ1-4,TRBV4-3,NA,CASSQVWGSNEKLFF,TGCGCCAGCAGCCAAGTCTGGGGCTCTAATGAAAAACTGTTTTTT
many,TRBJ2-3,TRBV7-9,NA,CASSGVVDTQYF,TGTGCAAGCTCCGGGGTGGTGGATACGCAGTATTTT
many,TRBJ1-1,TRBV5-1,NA,CASSLWVTTEAFF,TGCGCCAGCAGCTTGTGGGTTACCACTGAAGCTTTCTTT
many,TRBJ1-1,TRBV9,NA,CASSPRQVTNTEAFF,TGTGCCAGCAGCCCCCGACAGGTGACGAACACTGAAGCTTTCTTT
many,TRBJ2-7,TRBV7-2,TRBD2,CASSLEGVAGIGEQYF,TGTGCCAGCAGCTTAGAGGGTGTAGCGGGAATAGGCGAGCAGTACTTC
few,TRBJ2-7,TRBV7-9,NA,CANSLVGFPHEQYF,TGTGCCAACAGCTTAGTTGGTTTCCCCCACGAGCAGTACTTC
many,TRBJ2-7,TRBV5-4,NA,CASSLFGGSGYEQYF,TGTGCCAGCAGCTTGTTCGGGGGCTCGGGCTACGAGCAGTACTTC
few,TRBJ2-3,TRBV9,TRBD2,CASSEISGTSILSSTDTQYF,TGTGCCAGCAGCGAAATATCCGGGACTAGCATTTTGTCTAGCACAGATACGCAGTATTTT
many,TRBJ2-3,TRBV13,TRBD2,CASSGGAGTDTQYF,TGTGCCAGTAGCGGGGGGGCCGGGACAGATACGCAGTATTTT